The entry that follows covers one TCR beta chain sequence. Germline CDR1 and CDR2: SNHLY and FYNNEI. With V trimmed by 4 bases and J by 9 bases, 7 bases remained unmatched. There are 14 residues in the CDR3. This record belongs to a study of blood T cell repertoires in COVID-19. Study-wide background: Acute and convalescent COVID-19 specimens originated in the United States, Italy and Spain.

Clones were read by immunoSEQ multiplex PCR, and TCRdb kept only the in-frame ones, dropping some. Altogether 150,000 to 200,000 clones are present, around four fifths being singletons, with the ten largest covering about a fifth. The sequence was collected from a woman older than 75 with acute or convalescent COVID-19. The rearrangement joins TRBV2 to TRBJ2-4, with 9 bases matching TRBD2. Sample: peripheral blood. CDR3 in DNA: TGTGCCAGCAGTGTTGCGGGAGGGGAGGGCATTCAGTACTTC. It is translated as CASSVAGGEGIQYF.